The 28 T cell receptor beta chains listed next were all sequenced from one sample in a study of PD-1 blockade in classical Hodgkin lymphoma. Every patient relapsed after autologous stem cell transplantation, and brentuximab vedotin exposure varied. The method was immunoSEQ multiplex PCR; TCRdb's version includes in-frame clones alone and lacks a portion of them. The sample carries over 25,000 clones, around 80% recorded once. This material consisted of peripheral blood mononuclear cells (PBMCs), taken before the second cycle of nivolumab. The source of these receptors is a human donor with classical Hodgkin lymphoma.

DNA for the CDR3: TGTGCCAGCGTTTCGGGGGCAACCTATGGCTACACCTTC. This translates into CASVSGATYGYTF. This chain links TRBV2 with TRBJ1-2; TRBD1 might be the D (6 bases). Trimming took off 8 bases at V and 4 bases at J, with 14 bases between the two ends. The CDR3 is made up of 13 amino acids. CDR1 and CDR2 (germline): SNHLY, FYNNEI.

CDR3 loop: CASSQDRGGPALHF. CDR3 sequence (DNA): TGTGCCAGCAGCCAAGATAGGGGGGGTCCAGCCCTCCACTTT. The chain links TRBV4-2 to TRBJ1-6; tentatively, D is TRBD1 (6 bases). The ends were cut back, 0 bases at V and 14 bases at J, with 14 bases in the middle. The CDR3 contains 14 residues. CDR1 LGHNA and CDR2 YNFKEQ come from the germline V gene.

The chain joins TRBV7-6 to TRBJ2-5; D is undetermined. Per the germline V gene, CDR1 is SGHVS and CDR2 is FNYEAQ. This CDR3 has 12 residues. V lost 5 bases to trimming and J lost 3 bases, with 7 bases between them. The CDR3 DNA sequence: TGTGCCAGCAGCAGGCTGGAAGAGACCCAGTACTTC. As protein: CASSRLEETQYF. Complete variable domain (other parts from reference TRBV7-6 and TRBJ2-5): GAGVSQSPRYKVTKRGQDVALRCDPISGHVSLYWYRQALGQGPEFLTYFNYEAQQDKSGLPNDRFSAERPEGSISTLTIQRTEQRDSAMYRCASSRLEETQYFGPGTRLLVL.

This clone has a single count. The chain recombines TRBV7-9 with TRBJ2-7; 10 bases align to TRBD1. Unmatched junction bases numbered 8, after V lost 1 base and J lost 2 bases. Germline V lookup: CDR1 SEHNR, CDR2 FQNEAQ (reference sequence). The CDR3 sequence is 17 residues long. The CDR3 protein is CASSLGFDRGPAYEQYF. DNA of the CDR3: TGTGCCAGCAGCTTAGGATTTGACAGGGGGCCGGCCTACGAGCAGTACTTC.

The chain carries TRBV7-9 and TRBJ1-5, with no clear D. The CDR3 has 13 amino acids. Per the germline V gene, CDR1 is SEHNR and CDR2 is FQNEAQ (reference sequence). V gave up 3 bases and J gave up 4 bases, with 7 bases separating them. CDR3 bases: TGTGCCAGCAGCTTTACCCTGAATCAGCCCCAGCATTTT. Translation gives CASSFTLNQPQHF.

This chain connects TRBV19 to TRBJ2-3; 10 positions match TRBD2. The CDR3 covers 14 residues. The J segment lost 1 base and the V segment lost 5 bases, leaving 0 bases of the junction unmatched. CDR1 is LNHDA and CDR2 is SQIVND in the germline V gene (reference sequence). The CDR3 DNA reads TGTGCCAGTAGTGGGACTAGCGGCACAGATACGCAGTATTTT. Translated, it gives CASSGTSGTDTQYF.

The chain is built from TRBV19 and TRBJ1-1, with TRBD1 as a possible D gene (5 bases). CDR1 and CDR2 (germline): LNHDA, SQIVND (reference sequence). The V gene lost 5 bases and the J gene lost 0 bases, with 10 bases spanning the gap. CDR3 length equals 14 residues. CDR3 nucleotides: TGTGCCAGTAGTTTGGGACGTTTGAACACTGAAGCTTTCTTT. Protein: CASSLGRLNTEAFF.

This chain connects TRBV6-5 to TRBJ1-2, with TRBD1 matching over 7 bases. This CDR3 spans 11 amino acids. V was pared by 6 bases and J by 6 bases, with 1 base of the junction left unmatched. In germline, CDR1 is MNHEY, CDR2 SVGAGI. CDR3 sequence (DNA): TGTGCCAGCAGACAGGGGAATGGCTACACCTTC. Amino acids: CASRQGNGYTF.

This sequence joins TRBV30 and TRBJ1-1; 10 nucleotides align to TRBD1. Germline CDR1 is GTSNPN and CDR2 is SVGIG (reference sequence). This CDR3 spans 15 amino acids. Trimming cost V 1 base and J 4 bases; bases outside gene matches: 6. The CDR3 nucleotides read TGTGCCTGGAGTGCTCCGGGACAGGGGACCACTGAAGCTTTCTTT. Protein sequence: CAWSAPGQGTTEAFF. The variable domain in full, with the rest retrieved from reference TRBV30 and TRBJ1-1, is SQTIHQWPATLVQPVGSPLSLECTVEGTSNPNLYWYRQAAGRGLQLLFYSVGIGQISSEVPQNLSASRPQDRQFILSSKKLLLSDSGFYLCAWSAPGQGTTEAFFGQGTRLTVV.

The J gene is TRBJ2-1, the V gene TRBV7-9; tentatively, D is TRBD1 (6 bases). Trimming cost V 1 base and J 0 bases, with 13 bases left between them. This CDR3 spans 17 amino acids. CDR1 is SEHNR, CDR2 FQNEAQ, per germline (reference sequence). The CDR3 protein is CASSLEQGPSSYNEQFF. Written as DNA, the CDR3 is TGTGCCAGCAGCTTAGAGCAGGGGCCAAGCTCCTACAATGAGCAGTTCTTC. Full variable domain (outside the CDR3, taken from reference TRBV7-9 and TRBJ2-1): DTGVSQNPRHKITKRGQNVTFRCDPISEHNRLYWYRQTLGQGPEFLTYFQNEAQLEKSRLLSDRFSAERPKGSFSTLEIQRTEQGDSAMYLCASSLEQGPSSYNEQFFGPGTRLTVL.

The rearrangement joins TRBV19 to TRBJ1-1, with D unclear. This CDR3 is 13 amino acids long. Germline V gives CDR1 LNHDA, CDR2 SQIVND (reference sequence). V was shortened by 5 bases and J by 1 base, with 8 bases between the two germline ends. Written as DNA, the CDR3 is TGTGCCAGTAGTGAAACAAAGAACACTGAAGCTTTCTTT. As protein: CASSETKNTEAFF.

The gene calls are TRBV7-2 and TRBJ1-5; a weak D match, TRBD1 (5 bases). The length of the CDR3 is 20 residues. The germline CDR1 and CDR2 sequences are SGHTA and FQGNSA. Trimming took 0 bases from V and 1 from J, leaving 22 bases between them. CDR3 DNA sequence: TGTGCCAGCAGCTTAGCATCGACCCCAGGGAAGATAGGGAGCAATCAGCCCCAGCATTTT. Its protein product is CASSLASTPGKIGSNQPQHF.

CDR3 in DNA: TGTGCCAGCAGCCCCGGGATAAAGGACACTGAAGCTTTCTTT. Amino acids: CASSPGIKDTEAFF. The genes are TRBV5-6 and TRBJ1-1, with D hard to call. CDR1 is SGHDT and CDR2 is YYEEEE in the germline V gene. The CDR3 is 14 residues long. Between the trimmed V and J ends, which lost 4 bases and 3 bases, there was a span of 13 bases.

This chain links TRBV28 with TRBJ1-1; 8 positions match TRBD1. Germline V gene sequence: CDR1 MDHEN, CDR2 SYDVKM. Trimming removed 4 bases from V and 9 bases from J; junction bases left unmatched: 4. The CDR3 length is 12 residues. The DNA of the CDR3 is TGTGCCAGCAGTTCCCGGACAGGGAAAGCTTTCTTT. Protein sequence: CASSSRTGKAFF.

This clone was found a few times. The chain employs TRBV6-4 and TRBJ1-3; no firm D call. There are 14 residues in the CDR3. CDR1 and CDR2 (germline): MRHNA, SNTAGT. Trimming cost V 5 bases and J 0 bases, with 8 bases left between them. The CDR3 nucleotides read TGTGCCAGCAGTAGTAAGGTCTCTGGAAACACCATATATTTT. Encoded protein: CASSSKVSGNTIYF.

The gene calls are TRBV19 and TRBJ1-1; no clear D gene. The germline gives CDR1 LNHDA, CDR2 SQIVND (reference sequence). This CDR3 has 16 amino acids. V lost 10 bases and J lost 2, with 23 bases in between. This CDR3 is CATLKSAASLNTEAFF. The CDR3 nucleotides read TGTGCCACCCTTAAGTCGGCAGCCTCCCTAAACACTGAAGCTTTCTTT.

This clone came up a few times. The rearrangement uses TRBV20-1 and TRBJ1-5, with D uncertain. The CDR3 has 11 residues. Trimming took 5 bases from V and 0 from J, leaving 2 bases between them. CDR1 is DFQATT and CDR2 is SNEGSKA in the germline V gene (reference sequence). The CDR3, as DNA: TGCAGTGCTGATAGCAATCAGCCCCAGCATTTT. Protein sequence: CSADSNQPQHF.

This rearrangement joins TRBV18 to TRBJ2-6; 7 nucleotides match TRBD1. Trimming at V came to 3 bases and at J to 2 bases, leaving 4 bases not matched to a gene. Germline V gene lookup returns CDR1 KGHSH and CDR2 LQKENI. CDR3 size: 16 residues. The CDR3 here is CASSPSTGAGANVLTF. CDR3 sequence (DNA): TGTGCCAGCTCACCTTCAACAGGGGCTGGGGCCAACGTCCTGACTTTC.

The genes are TRBV7-4 and TRBJ1-2; TRBD1 might be the D (6 bases). Trimming removed 5 bases from V and 4 bases from J, with 14 bases in between. This CDR3 has 14 amino acids. The V gene's germline CDR1 is SGHVT and CDR2 SQSDAQ. The CDR3 nucleotides are TGTGCCAGCAGCCCCACAGGGTATGGCTATGGCTACACCTTC. This translates into CASSPTGYGYGYTF.

V and J are TRBV6-5 and TRBJ1-1; D may be TRBD1 (5 bases). CDR3 size: 16 residues. Germline CDR1 reads MNHEY; CDR2 reads SVGAGI. Deletions cut 2 bases from V and 6 bases from J, with 19 bases between. The CDR3 reads CASSYNRARSGAEAFF. CDR3 nucleotides: TGTGCCAGCAGTTACAATAGGGCAAGGTCGGGGGCTGAAGCTTTCTTT.

The chain couples TRBV19 to TRBJ1-1; 7 bases map to TRBD1. Germline lookup yields CDR1 LNHDA and CDR2 SQIVND (reference sequence). The CDR3 runs 13 residues. J lost 0 bases, V lost 11 bases, and 6 bases had no gene match. CDR3 sequence (DNA): TGTGCCTCCTCCGGGACAGTGAACACTGAAGCTTTCTTT. Its protein product is CASSGTVNTEAFF.

Only a few counts were recorded for this clone. This rearrangement joins TRBV6-1 to TRBJ1-1; D is unresolved. Trimming stripped 6 bases from V and 2 bases from J, with 13 bases between. This CDR3 is built from 14 residues. From germline, CDR1 is MNHNS and CDR2 SASEGT. In DNA, the CDR3 is TGTGCCAGCAGGAGAGGAGGGTCCAACACTGAAGCTTTCTTT. Its protein product is CASRRGGSNTEAFF.

V usage is TRBV7-2 and J usage is TRBJ2-3, with 12 bases fitting TRBD2. Unmatched junction bases numbered 7, after V lost 2 bases and J lost 7 bases. This CDR3 is 16 amino acids long. Germline CDR1 SGHTA, CDR2 FQGNSA. The CDR3 DNA reads as TGTGCCAGCAGCTTATCGACTAGCGGGGGAGGTAATACGCAGTATTTT. Encoded protein: CASSLSTSGGGNTQYF.

The V call is TRBV9, the J call TRBJ2-5; 8 bases map to TRBD2. After removal of 0 bases from V and 1 base from J, the junction contained 5 bases not matched to a gene. CDR1 is SGDLS, CDR2 YYNGEE, per germline. This CDR3 has 16 residues. In DNA form, the CDR3 reads TGTGCCAGCAGCGTAGGGCGGGGGGCACGCCAAGAGACCCAGTACTTC. This sequence encodes CASSVGRGARQETQYF.

A single count supports this clone. This chain connects TRBV5-4 to TRBJ2-2; no reliable D call. Trimming took 5 bases from V and 8 from J, leaving 22 bases between them. The CDR3 consists of 16 residues. Germline-derived CDR1 and CDR2 are SGHNT and YYREEE (reference sequence). CDR3 sequence (DNA): TGTGCCAGCAGATCTCTGGAGACTCTCGATCGGGGGGAGCTGTTTTTT. As protein: CASRSLETLDRGELFF.

V gene TRBV29-1 combines with J gene TRBJ1-1; no definite D call. V was pared by 3 bases and J by 4 bases, with 12 bases between. CDR3 length: 13 amino acids. Per the germline V gene, CDR1 is SQVTM and CDR2 is ANQGSEA. The CDR3 DNA reads as TGCAGCGTTGACTCCCAGAGAGGCACTGAAGCTTTCTTT. Translated: CSVDSQRGTEAFF.

The rearrangement joins TRBV28 to TRBJ1-3; no definite D call. Per the germline V gene, CDR1 is MDHEN and CDR2 is SYDVKM. With 0 bases removed from V and 0 bases from J, the gap between germline ends came to 12 bases. This CDR3 region has 17 residues. CDR3 nucleotide sequence: TGTGCCAGCAGTTTATGGGGGAACAGCGGCTCTGGAAACACCATATATTTT. Translated, it gives CASSLWGNSGSGNTIYF.

The chain combines TRBV2 with TRBJ2-7, with D perhaps being TRBD1 or TRBD2 (5 bases each). This CDR3 is built from 17 residues. CDR1 and CDR2 from the germline V gene are SNHLY and FYNNEI. The V and J ends lost 4 bases and 3 bases respectively, with 22 bases between them. The CDR3 sequence: CASSGNRGPRAGYEQYF. Here the CDR3 DNA reads TGTGCCAGCAGTGGGAACCGGGGCCCTAGGGCAGGCTACGAGCAGTACTTC.